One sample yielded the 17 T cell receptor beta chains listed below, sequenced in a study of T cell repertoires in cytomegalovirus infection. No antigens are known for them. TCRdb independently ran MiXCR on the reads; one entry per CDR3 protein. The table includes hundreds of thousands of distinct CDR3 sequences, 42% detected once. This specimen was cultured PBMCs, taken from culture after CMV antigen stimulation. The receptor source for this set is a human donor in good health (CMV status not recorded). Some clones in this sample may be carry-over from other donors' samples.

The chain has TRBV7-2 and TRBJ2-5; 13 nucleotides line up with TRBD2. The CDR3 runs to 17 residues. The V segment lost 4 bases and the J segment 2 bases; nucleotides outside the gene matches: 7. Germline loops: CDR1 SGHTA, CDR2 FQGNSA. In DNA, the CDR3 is TGTGCCAGCAGCTCTACTAGCGGGGGGGGAGCTCAAGAGACCCAGTACTTC. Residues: CASSSTSGGGAQETQYF.

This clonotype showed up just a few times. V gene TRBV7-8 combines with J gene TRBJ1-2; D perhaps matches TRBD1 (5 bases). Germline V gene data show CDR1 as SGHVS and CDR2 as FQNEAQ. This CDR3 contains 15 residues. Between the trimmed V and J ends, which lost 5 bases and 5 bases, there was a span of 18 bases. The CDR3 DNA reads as TGTGCCAGCAGCCAAGATGACAGAGAGTTATATGGCTACACCTTC. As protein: CASSQDDRELYGYTF. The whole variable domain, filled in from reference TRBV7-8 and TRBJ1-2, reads GAGVSQSPRYKVAKRGQDVALRCDPISGHVSLFWYQQALGQGPEFLTYFQNEAQLDKSGLPSDRFFAERPEGSVSTLKIQRTQQEDSAVYLCASSQDDRELYGYTFGSGTRLTVV.

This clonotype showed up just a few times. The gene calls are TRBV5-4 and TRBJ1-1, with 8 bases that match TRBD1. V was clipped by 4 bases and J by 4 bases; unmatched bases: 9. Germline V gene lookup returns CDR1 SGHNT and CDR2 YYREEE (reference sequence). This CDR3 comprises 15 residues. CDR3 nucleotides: TGTGCCAGCAGCAGAGACGGGACAGGAACCACTGAAGCTTTCTTT. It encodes CASSRDGTGTTEAFF.

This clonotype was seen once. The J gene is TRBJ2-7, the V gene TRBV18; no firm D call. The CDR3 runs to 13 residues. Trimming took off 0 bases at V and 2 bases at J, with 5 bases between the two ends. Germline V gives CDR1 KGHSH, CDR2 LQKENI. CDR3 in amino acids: CASSPPEAYEQYF. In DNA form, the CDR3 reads TGTGCCAGCTCACCACCGGAAGCCTACGAGCAGTACTTC.

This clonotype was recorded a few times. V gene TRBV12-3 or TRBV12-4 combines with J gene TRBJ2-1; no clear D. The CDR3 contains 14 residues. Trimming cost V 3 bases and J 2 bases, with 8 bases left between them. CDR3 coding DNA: TGTGCCAGCAGTTTGGGGTCCCCCTACAATGAGCAGTTCTTC. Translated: CASSLGSPYNEQFF.

CDR3 DNA: TGTGCCAGCAGCCCCCAACGATGGCGTAGCAATCAGCCCCAGCATTTT. Its translation: CASSPQRWRSNQPQHF. V and J are TRBV7-8 and TRBJ1-5; no clear D. CDR1 and CDR2 (germline): SGHVS, FQNEAQ. The CDR3 spans 16 residues. The germline V and J ends were trimmed by 5 bases and 0 bases, with 14 bases remaining between them.

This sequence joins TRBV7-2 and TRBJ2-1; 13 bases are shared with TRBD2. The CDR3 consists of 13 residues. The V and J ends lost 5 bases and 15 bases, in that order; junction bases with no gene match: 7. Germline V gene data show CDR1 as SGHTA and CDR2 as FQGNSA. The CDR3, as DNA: TGTGCCAGCAGCCAAGGACTAGCGGGAGAGGGGTTCTTC. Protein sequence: CASSQGLAGEGFF.

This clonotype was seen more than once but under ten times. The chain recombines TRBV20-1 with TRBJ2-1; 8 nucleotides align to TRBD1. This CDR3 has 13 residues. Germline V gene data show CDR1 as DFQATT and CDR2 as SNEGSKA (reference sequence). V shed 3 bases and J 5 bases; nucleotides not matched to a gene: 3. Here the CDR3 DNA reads TGCAGTGCTAGGGACAGGGCCCACAATGAGCAGTTCTTC. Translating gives CSARDRAHNEQFF.

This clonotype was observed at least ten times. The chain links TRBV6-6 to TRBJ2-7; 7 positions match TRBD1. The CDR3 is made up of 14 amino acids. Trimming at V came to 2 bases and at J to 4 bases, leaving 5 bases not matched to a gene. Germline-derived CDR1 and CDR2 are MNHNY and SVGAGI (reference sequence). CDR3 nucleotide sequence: TGTGCCAGCAGTTACAGAGGGGGCGGGTACGAGCAGTACTTC. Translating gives CASSYRGGGYEQYF.

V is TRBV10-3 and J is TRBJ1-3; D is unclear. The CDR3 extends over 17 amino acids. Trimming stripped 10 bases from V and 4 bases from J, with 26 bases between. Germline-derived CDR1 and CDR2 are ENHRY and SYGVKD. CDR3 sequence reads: CATKTGPTILRGNTIYF. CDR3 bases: TGTGCCACCAAGACCGGGCCCACAATACTCCGAGGAAACACCATATATTTT.

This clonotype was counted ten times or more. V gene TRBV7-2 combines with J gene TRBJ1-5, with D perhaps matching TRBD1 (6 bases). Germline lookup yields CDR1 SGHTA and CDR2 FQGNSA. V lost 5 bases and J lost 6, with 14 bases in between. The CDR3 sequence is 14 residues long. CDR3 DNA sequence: TGTGCCAGCAGCCCGGGCAGGGGCTCTCAGCCCCAGCATTTT. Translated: CASSPGRGSQPQHF.

CDR3 nucleotides: TGTGCCAGCGCTAGCGGGGGGTACAATGAGCAGTTCTTC. Protein product: CASASGGYNEQFF. The genes are TRBV2 and TRBJ2-1, with 11 bases fitting TRBD2. The germline gives CDR1 SNHLY, CDR2 FYNNEI. Trimming took 8 bases from V and 4 from J; bases not matched to a gene: 1. This CDR3 contains 13 residues.

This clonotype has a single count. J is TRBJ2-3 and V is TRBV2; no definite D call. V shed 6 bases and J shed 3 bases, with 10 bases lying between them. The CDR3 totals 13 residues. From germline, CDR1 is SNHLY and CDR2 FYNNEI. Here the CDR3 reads CASSPALTDTQYF. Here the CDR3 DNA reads TGTGCCAGCAGCCCCGCTTTAACAGATACGCAGTATTTT. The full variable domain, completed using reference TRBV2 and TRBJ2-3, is EPEVTQTPSHQVTQMGQEVILRCVPISNHLYFYWYRQILGQKVEFLVSFYNNEISEKSEIFDDQFSVERPDGSNFTLKIRSTKLEDSAMYFCASSPALTDTQYFGPGTRLTVL.

CDR3 sequence (DNA): TGCGCCAGCAGCCAGGCACAGGGGGCCTATGGCTACACCTTC. It yields the protein CASSQAQGAYGYTF. The genes are TRBV4-1 and TRBJ1-2; 9 nucleotides agree with TRBD1. V was clipped by 3 bases and J by 4 bases; unmatched bases: 3. This CDR3 has 14 residues. Germline loops: CDR1 MGHRA, CDR2 YSYEKL.

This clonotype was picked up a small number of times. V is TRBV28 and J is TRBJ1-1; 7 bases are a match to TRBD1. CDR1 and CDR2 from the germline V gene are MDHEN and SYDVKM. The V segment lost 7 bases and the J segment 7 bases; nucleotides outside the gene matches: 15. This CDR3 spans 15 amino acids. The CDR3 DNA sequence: TGTGCCAGCATCACCGAGGGGACAGTGGAGGGTGAAGCTTTCTTT. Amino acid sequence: CASITEGTVEGEAFF.

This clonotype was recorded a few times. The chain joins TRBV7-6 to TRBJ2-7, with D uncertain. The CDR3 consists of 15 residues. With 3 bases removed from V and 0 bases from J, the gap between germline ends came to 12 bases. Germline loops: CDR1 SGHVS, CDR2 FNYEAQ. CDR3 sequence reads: CASSFQVGGSYEQYF. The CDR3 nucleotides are TGTGCCAGCAGCTTTCAAGTCGGTGGCTCCTACGAGCAGTACTTC.

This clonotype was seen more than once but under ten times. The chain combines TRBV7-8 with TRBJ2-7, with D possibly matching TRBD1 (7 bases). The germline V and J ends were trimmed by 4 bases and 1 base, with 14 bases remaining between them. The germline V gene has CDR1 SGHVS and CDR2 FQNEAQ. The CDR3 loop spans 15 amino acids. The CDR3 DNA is TGTGCCAGCAGCTATAGACAGGGAGGATCCTACGAGCAGTACTTC. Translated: CASSYRQGGSYEQYF.